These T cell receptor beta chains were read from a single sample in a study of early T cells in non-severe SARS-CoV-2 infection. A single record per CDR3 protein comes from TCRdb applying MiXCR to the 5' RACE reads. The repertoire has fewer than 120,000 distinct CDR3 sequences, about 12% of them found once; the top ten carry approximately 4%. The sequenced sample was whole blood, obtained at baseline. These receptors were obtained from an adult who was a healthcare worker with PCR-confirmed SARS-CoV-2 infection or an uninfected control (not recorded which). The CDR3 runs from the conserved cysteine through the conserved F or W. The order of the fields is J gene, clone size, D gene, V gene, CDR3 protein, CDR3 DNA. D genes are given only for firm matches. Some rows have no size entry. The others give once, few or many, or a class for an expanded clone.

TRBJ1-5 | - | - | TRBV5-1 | CASSLAGGRDQPQHF | TGCGCCAGCAGCTTGGCTGGGGGCAGGGATCAGCCCCAGCATTTT
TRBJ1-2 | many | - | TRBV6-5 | CATQGQRFYGYTF | TGTGCCACCCAAGGACAGAGATTCTATGGCTACACCTTC
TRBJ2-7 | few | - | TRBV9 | CASSVALTGIDEQYF | TGTGCCAGCAGCGTAGCCCTCACAGGGATCGACGAGCAGTACTTC
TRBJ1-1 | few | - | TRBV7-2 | CASRPTYSVTDTEAFF | TGTGCCAGCAGGCCAACCTATTCAGTCACGGACACTGAAGCTTTCTTT
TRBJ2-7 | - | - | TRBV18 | CASSPPPNYEQYF | TGTGCCAGCTCACCACCCCCGAACTACGAGCAGTACTTC
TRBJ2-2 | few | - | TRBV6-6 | CASRGAGTNTGELFF | TGTGCCAGCAGGGGGGCGGGTACGAACACCGGGGAGCTGTTTTTT
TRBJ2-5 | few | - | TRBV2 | CASTRLAEWKGGTQYF | TGTGCCAGCACGCGGCTAGCGGAGTGGAAGGGGGGGACCCAGTACTTC
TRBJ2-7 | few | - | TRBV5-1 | CASSIRQDSYEQYF | TGCGCCAGCAGCATCCGACAGGACTCCTACGAGCAGTACTTC
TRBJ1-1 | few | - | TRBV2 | CASSERVTYTEAFF | TGTGCCAGCAGTGAACGAGTCACCTACACTGAAGCTTTCTTT
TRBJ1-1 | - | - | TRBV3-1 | CASSQDSVGNTEAFF | TGTGCCAGCAGCCAAGATTCAGTGGGGAACACTGAAGCTTTCTTT
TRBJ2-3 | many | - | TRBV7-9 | CASSLGRVTDTQYF | TGTGCCAGCAGCTTAGGTCGCGTCACAGATACGCAGTATTTT
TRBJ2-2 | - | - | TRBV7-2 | CASPVGGNTGELFF | TGTGCCAGCCCTGTGGGAGGCAACACCGGGGAGCTGTTTTTT
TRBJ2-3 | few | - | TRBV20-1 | CSTYKADTQYF | TGCAGTACATACAAGGCGGATACGCAGTATTTT
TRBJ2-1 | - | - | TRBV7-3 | CASSPTSASPNEQFF | TGTGCCAGCAGCCCGACTAGTGCATCCCCAAATGAGCAGTTCTTC